A selection of T cell receptor beta chains follows, all from one sample in a study of T cells in Graves' hyperthyroidism and ophthalmopathy. TCRdb re-derived calls from the multiplex PCR reads in MiXCR, one entry per CDR3 protein. The table shows approximately 560,000 distinct CDR3 sequences, with around 16% occurring only once. The sequenced material came from blood. The source is a woman in her twenties or thirties with Graves' hyperthyroidism. Each CDR3 is given with its conserved first and last residue. Each record gives: CDR3 DNA, CDR3 protein, D gene, clone size, V gene, J gene. The D gene is left open where the match is weak. Part of the rows lack a size; the others show once, few, many or a class for expanded clones.

CDR3nt: TGCAGTGCTAGAGCCGGTGATGAGCAGTTCTTC
CDR3aa: CSARAGDEQFF
d_gene: -
abundance: many
v_gene: TRBV20-1
j_gene: TRBJ2-1

CDR3nt: TGTGCCAGCAACCAGGGGGCCCATGAGCAGTTCTTC
CDR3aa: CASNQGAHEQFF
d_gene: TRBD1
abundance: many
v_gene: TRBV11-2
j_gene: TRBJ2-1

CDR3nt: TGTGCCGGTTCCGTCCCGGGGACTAATGAAAAACTGTTTTTT
CDR3aa: CAGSVPGTNEKLFF
d_gene: -
abundance: many
v_gene: TRBV30
j_gene: TRBJ1-4

CDR3nt: TGCGCCAGCAGCTTGGGACAGGGCCTTTCCTACAATGAGCAGTTCTTC
CDR3aa: CASSLGQGLSYNEQFF
d_gene: TRBD1
abundance: -
v_gene: TRBV5-1
j_gene: TRBJ2-1

CDR3nt: TGTGCCAGCAGCCAACCGGGACAGAACCCCTTATTCTCTGGAAACACCATATATTTT
CDR3aa: CASSQPGQNPLFSGNTIYF
d_gene: TRBD1
abundance: few
v_gene: TRBV4-2
j_gene: TRBJ1-3

CDR3nt: TGCGCCAGCAGCCCCACCGTCCAGGGTCGAGAGCAGTACTTC
CDR3aa: CASSPTVQGREQYF
d_gene: -
abundance: many
v_gene: TRBV5-1
j_gene: TRBJ2-7

CDR3nt: TGTGCCAGCAGTGATCGTACCTACAATGAGCAGTTCTTC
CDR3aa: CASSDRTYNEQFF
d_gene: -
abundance: many
v_gene: TRBV27
j_gene: TRBJ2-1

CDR3nt: TGCGCCAGCAGCCAAGGAGACAGGGGGCAATACGAGCAGTACTTC
CDR3aa: CASSQGDRGQYEQYF
d_gene: TRBD1
abundance: few
v_gene: TRBV4-3
j_gene: TRBJ2-7

CDR3nt: TGCAGCGGGGCCGGACAGAACACCGGGGAGCTGTTTTTT
CDR3aa: CSGAGQNTGELFF
d_gene: -
abundance: few
v_gene: TRBV29-1
j_gene: TRBJ2-2

CDR3nt: TGTGCCATCAGTGAAGATTGGACTAGCGGGAGGGCCAAAGATACGCAGTATTTT
CDR3aa: CAISEDWTSGRAKDTQYF
d_gene: TRBD2
abundance: few
v_gene: TRBV10-3
j_gene: TRBJ2-3

CDR3nt: TGTGCCAGCAGATTTGGGCGGGGGCCTAACAATGAGCAGTTCTTC
CDR3aa: CASRFGRGPNNEQFF
d_gene: -
abundance: many
v_gene: TRBV7-2
j_gene: TRBJ2-1

CDR3nt: TGTGCCAGATACAGGGTGGCACCCCTCCACTTT
CDR3aa: CARYRVAPLHF
d_gene: -
abundance: many
v_gene: TRBV30
j_gene: TRBJ1-6

CDR3nt: TGTGCCAGCAGCTTAGTTCTCTCATCCTACGAGCAGTACTTC
CDR3aa: CASSLVLSSYEQYF
d_gene: -
abundance: -
v_gene: TRBV5-5
j_gene: TRBJ2-7

CDR3nt: TGTGCCAGCAGAATTGGGACTAGCGGGATGAATGAGCAGTTCTTC
CDR3aa: CASRIGTSGMNEQFF
d_gene: TRBD2
abundance: few
v_gene: TRBV12-3/TRBV12-4
j_gene: TRBJ2-1

CDR3nt: TGTGCCAGCAGTCCCCAGGGACCCCTAGGCGAGCAGTACTTC
CDR3aa: CASSPQGPLGEQYF
d_gene: -
abundance: many
v_gene: TRBV28
j_gene: TRBJ2-7

CDR3nt: TGTGCCATCAGTCAAGCAACGGGGGTAGGCACAGATACGCAGTATTTT
CDR3aa: CAISQATGVGTDTQYF
d_gene: -
abundance: many
v_gene: TRBV10-3
j_gene: TRBJ2-3

CDR3nt: TGCAGTGCTAGAGCCCTGGTAAGGGCCGAGCAGTACTTC
CDR3aa: CSARALVRAEQYF
d_gene: -
abundance: many
v_gene: TRBV20-1
j_gene: TRBJ2-7

CDR3nt: TGCGCCAGCAGCGTGATACAGGGTAACGTCGACGAGCAGTACTTC
CDR3aa: CASSVIQGNVDEQYF
d_gene: -
abundance: many
v_gene: TRBV5-1
j_gene: TRBJ2-7

CDR3nt: TGTGCCAGCAGTTCAGGGAACGGCAATCAGCCCCAGCATTTT
CDR3aa: CASSSGNGNQPQHF
d_gene: -
abundance: many
v_gene: TRBV28
j_gene: TRBJ1-5

CDR3nt: TGTGCCAGCAGGCGGACTAGCGGGACCGATGAGCAGTTCTTC
CDR3aa: CASRRTSGTDEQFF
d_gene: TRBD2
abundance: many
v_gene: TRBV2
j_gene: TRBJ2-1

CDR3nt: TGTGCCAGCAGCCAAGCTCGCTACCCCCATTACGTCAATGAGCAGTTCTTC
CDR3aa: CASSQARYPHYVNEQFF
d_gene: -
abundance: once
v_gene: TRBV3-1
j_gene: TRBJ2-1

CDR3nt: TGTGCCAGCAGCCAAGATGGACAGGGTGGTAGTCAGCCCCAGCATTTT
CDR3aa: CASSQDGQGGSQPQHF
d_gene: TRBD1
abundance: many
v_gene: TRBV4-2
j_gene: TRBJ1-5

CDR3nt: TGCAGTGCTAGTCCGGTAGGGATTTCCTACAATGAGCAGTTCTTC
CDR3aa: CSASPVGISYNEQFF
d_gene: -
abundance: -
v_gene: TRBV20-1
j_gene: TRBJ2-1

CDR3nt: TGCAGTGCTAGACCCTTCTCTGGCGGGGGCACCTACAATGAGCAGTTCTTC
CDR3aa: CSARPFSGGGTYNEQFF
d_gene: -
abundance: many
v_gene: TRBV20-1
j_gene: TRBJ2-1

CDR3nt: TGTGCCAGCAGCCAACTTTCCACCCCTGGCGGGAGATCCTACAATGAGCAGTTCTTC
CDR3aa: CASSQLSTPGGRSYNEQFF
d_gene: TRBD2
abundance: few
v_gene: TRBV3-1
j_gene: TRBJ2-1

CDR3nt: TGCAGCGTTCGGGGGACAGGGAGCAATCAGCCCCAGCATTTT
CDR3aa: CSVRGTGSNQPQHF
d_gene: TRBD1
abundance: -
v_gene: TRBV29-1
j_gene: TRBJ1-5

CDR3nt: TGCAGTGCTAGTGGGAACAGGGACGAGCAGTACTTC
CDR3aa: CSASGNRDEQYF
d_gene: -
abundance: few
v_gene: TRBV20-1
j_gene: TRBJ2-7

CDR3nt: TGCAGTGCTAGGGGGCCCTCGGGATCCTACGAGCAGTACTTC
CDR3aa: CSARGPSGSYEQYF
d_gene: -
abundance: few
v_gene: TRBV20-1
j_gene: TRBJ2-7

CDR3nt: TGTGCCAGCAGCTTAGAACAGGGGGGGGATCAGCCCCAGCATTTT
CDR3aa: CASSLEQGGDQPQHF
d_gene: TRBD1
abundance: many
v_gene: TRBV12-3/TRBV12-4
j_gene: TRBJ1-5

CDR3nt: TGTGCCAGCAGCTTACATTCGTTAGCGGGGTACAATGAGCAGTTCTTC
CDR3aa: CASSLHSLAGYNEQFF
d_gene: TRBD2
abundance: many
v_gene: TRBV7-8
j_gene: TRBJ2-1

CDR3nt: TGTGCCAGCAGCCAGACAGGGGGACGCACAGATACGCAGTATTTT
CDR3aa: CASSQTGGRTDTQYF
d_gene: TRBD1
abundance: many
v_gene: TRBV7-3
j_gene: TRBJ2-3

CDR3nt: TGCGCCAGCAGCTTGGTGTCTAGCGGGAGAGGCGCCGATACGCAGTATTTT
CDR3aa: CASSLVSSGRGADTQYF
d_gene: TRBD2
abundance: many
v_gene: TRBV5-1
j_gene: TRBJ2-3

CDR3nt: TGCAGTGCTAGAGCGGCGGGTATGAACACTGAAGCTTTCTTT
CDR3aa: CSARAAGMNTEAFF
d_gene: -
abundance: many
v_gene: TRBV20-1
j_gene: TRBJ1-1